The clone carrying this T cell receptor beta chain was seen once. This entry comes from a study of PD-L1 blockade in urothelial cancer. Measured with immunoSEQ multiplex PCR; TCRdb has only the in-frame clones, and not every one. Among 35,000 to 45,000 clones listed, over 70% were seen once. The material sequenced was PBMCs, taken around atezolizumab (anti-PD-L1) treatment. The TCR sequence derives from a man aged 60-69 years with urothelial cancer.

CDR3 nucleotide sequence: TGCGCCAGCAGCTTGGGTTCCGGGGAAGAGACCCAGTACTTC. Translated: CASSLGSGEETQYF. V and J are TRBV5-1 and TRBJ2-5, with a possible D match to TRBD2 (5 bases). The CDR3 contains 14 residues. CDR1 is SGHRS and CDR2 is YFSETQ in the germline V gene. The ends were cut back, 0 bases at V and 3 bases at J, with 9 bases in the middle. Full variable domain (missing parts from reference TRBV5-1 and TRBJ2-5): KAGVTQTPRYLIKTRGQQVTLSCSPISGHRSVSWYQQTPGQGLQFLFEYFSETQRNKGNFPGRFSGRQFSNSRSEMNVSTLELGDSALYLCASSLGSGEETQYFGPGTRLLVL.